The next 26 T cell receptor beta chains were all read from a single sample in a study of blood T cells in healthy people across ages. Then a second PCR, running about 6 to 11 cycles, was carried out with a sample-barcoded 5' primer and a J-beta primer mix. TCRdb passed the 5' RACE reads through MiXCR, listing each CDR3 protein once. The repertoire holds about 720,000 distinct CDR3 sequences, with about 20% as singletons. The source material was blood. These receptor sequences come from a man aged 70 or older in good health.

This clonotype was recorded a few times. The chain recombines TRBV7-9 with TRBJ2-7, with D perhaps TRBD2 (5 bases). The V end was cut by 8 bases, the J end by 4 bases, with 15 bases between. CDR1 is SEHNR, CDR2 FQNEAQ, per germline (reference sequence). This CDR3 region has 13 residues. CDR3: CASGPPGNYEQYV. DNA for the CDR3: TGTGCCAGCGGTCCCCCCGGGAATTACGAGCAGTACGTC.

Note on this clonotype: This sequence may be a read error, since a much larger clone differs from it by one base. The V gene is TRBV5-1, the J gene TRBJ2-1, with D possibly matching TRBD1 (6 bases). V lost 4 bases to trimming and J lost 5 bases, with 13 bases between them. The CDR3 has 14 amino acids. CDR1 is SGHRS and CDR2 is YFSETQ in the germline V gene. DNA of the CDR3: TGCGCCAGCAGCCGGGACAACCCCCACAATGAGCAGTTCTTC. Its translation is CASSRDNPHNEQFF.

The V call is TRBV14, the J call TRBJ2-3, with no clear D. This CDR3 is built from 13 residues. Trimming removed 0 bases at V and 8 bases at J, with 9 bases between. Per germline, CDR1 SGHDN and CDR2 FVKESK. The CDR3 is CASSQDGGLTQYF. CDR3 DNA: TGTGCCAGCAGCCAAGATGGCGGCCTTACGCAGTATTTT.

The table lists this clonotype with many counts. One junction end does not reproduce the germline sequence, and a read error may be involved. The chain recombines TRBV29-1 with TRBJ2-3, with D perhaps being TRBD1 or TRBD2 (5 bases each). The CDR3 length is 9 residues. Germline V CDR1 and CDR2: SQVTM, ANQGSEA. CDR3 in amino acids: CSVAGTGNF. In DNA form, the CDR3 reads TGCAGCGTGGCCGGGACGGGTAATTTT.

This clonotype was seen a few times. The chain is built from TRBV6-4 and TRBJ2-3, with D possibly matching TRBD2 (5 bases). Germline assignment: CDR1 MRHNA and CDR2 SNTAGT. The CDR3 is 14 residues long. The V gene lost 7 bases and the J gene lost 6 bases, with 17 bases spanning the gap. CDR3 coding DNA: TGTGCCAGCATCTTCGGGCAAGGAGGTGATACGCAGTATTTT. Translation: CASIFGQGGDTQYF.

There are many counts of this clonotype. The DNA of the CDR3 is TGTGCCAGCAGCTTAGGGGGCAGCGGTACCTACGAGCAGTACTTC. It encodes CASSLGGSGTYEQYF. The chain carries TRBV7-9 and TRBJ2-5; D may match TRBD1 or TRBD2 (5 bases each). The J call may be in error: the DNA end matches TRBJ2-7 better. In germline, CDR1 is SEHNR, CDR2 FQNEAQ (reference sequence). The CDR3 has 15 amino acids.

V and J are TRBV29-1 and TRBJ1-1; 7 nucleotides align to TRBD1. The trim removed 8 bases at V and 0 bases at J, leaving 12 bases unmatched. The CDR3 runs 15 residues. The V gene's germline CDR1 is SQVTM and CDR2 ANQGSEA. CDR3 sequence reads: CSTGTATLMNTEAFF. The CDR3 nucleotides read TGCAGCACCGGGACAGCGACCCTTATGAACACTGAAGCTTTCTTT.

This clonotype was picked up a small number of times. The chain links TRBV13 to TRBJ1-6, with no clear D. There are 15 residues in the CDR3. Trimming removed 0 bases from V and 7 bases from J, with 10 bases in between. The germline V gene encodes CDR1 PRHDT and CDR2 FYEKMQ (reference sequence). CDR3 bases: TGTGCCAGCAGCTTAGGCGGCGCCAGGAATTCACCCCTCCACTTT. It is translated as CASSLGGARNSPLHF.

The table lists this clonotype with a few counts. The DNA of the CDR3 is TGTGCCAGCAGTTTAGTGGGGGCTCAGCCCCAGCATTTT. Amino acids: CASSLVGAQPQHF. The chain has TRBV27 and TRBJ1-5, with D maybe TRBD1 (6 bases). CDR3 length: 13 amino acids. The ends were cut back, 2 bases at V and 6 bases at J, with 8 bases in the middle. From germline, CDR1 is MNHEY and CDR2 SMNVEV (reference sequence).

This clonotype has more than one count but fewer than ten. The genes are TRBV15 and TRBJ2-1, with a tentative D call TRBD2 (6 bases). CDR1 LNHNV and CDR2 YYDKDF come from the germline V gene (reference sequence). This CDR3 comprises 14 residues. Trimming stripped 8 bases from V and 5 bases from J, with 16 bases between. CDR3 DNA sequence: TGTGCCACCTGGGGGGAGGAGGTGAACAATGAGCAGTTCTTC. It codes for CATWGEEVNNEQFF.

J is TRBJ1-4 and V is TRBV5-1; D possibly corresponds to TRBD1 (6 bases). The CDR3 covers 15 residues. Per germline, CDR1 SGHRS and CDR2 YFSETQ. The V and J ends lost 1 base and 6 bases respectively, with 13 bases between them. Written as DNA, the CDR3 is TGCGCCAGCAGCTTGAGATGGGGGCAGGATGAAAAACTGTTTTTT. It encodes CASSLRWGQDEKLFF.

J is TRBJ1-1 and V is TRBV30; TRBD1 agrees at 8 bases. With 2 bases clipped from V and 11 bases from J, the junction kept 13 bases outside the gene matches. In germline, CDR1 is GTSNPN, CDR2 SVGIG (reference sequence). CDR3 length: 14 amino acids. The chain's CDR3 is CAWSPGQAPGGAFF. In DNA, the CDR3 is TGTGCCTGGAGTCCGGGACAGGCCCCCGGAGGGGCTTTCTTT.

J is TRBJ2-3 and V is TRBV7-6; 9 positions agree with TRBD2. The CDR3 has 17 residues. V gave up 3 bases and J gave up 2 bases; unmatched junction bases: 9. Germline CDR1 and CDR2: SGHVS and FNYEAQ. Here the CDR3 DNA reads TGTGCCAGCAGCTTTGATCTGAGCGGGGGGACCACAGATACGCAGTATTTT. It yields the protein CASSFDLSGGTTDTQYF.

This clonotype was detected a few times. V and J are TRBV10-3 and TRBJ1-1; D is unclear. Between the trimmed V and J ends, which lost 6 bases and 12 bases, there was a span of 20 bases. CDR1 is ENHRY and CDR2 is SYGVKD in the germline V gene. The CDR3 covers 13 residues. CDR3 region: CAIRSPLLVTPFF. The CDR3 nucleotides are TGTGCCATCAGGTCACCCCTTCTAGTCACACCTTTCTTT.

The chain employs TRBV7-9 and TRBJ2-5; 7 bases are shared with TRBD1. Germline V gene lookup returns CDR1 SEHNR and CDR2 FQNEAQ (reference sequence). The ends lost 1 base at V and 3 bases at J; junction bases unmatched: 11. The CDR3 is 17 residues long. The CDR3 here is CASSLGVARGPKETQYF. DNA of the CDR3: TGTGCCAGCAGCTTAGGAGTGGCTAGGGGGCCCAAAGAGACCCAGTACTTC.

Only a few counts were recorded for this clonotype. This chain links TRBV3-1 with TRBJ2-5; the D gene is possibly TRBD2 (5 bases). The J call may be incorrect, as the DNA end agrees better with TRBJ2-7. The CDR3 contains 14 residues. Germline V lookup: CDR1 LGHDT, CDR2 YNNKEL (reference sequence). Here the CDR3 reads CASKGASPGNEQYF. In DNA, the CDR3 is TGTGCCAGCAAAGGCGCCTCCCCGGGGAACGAGCAGTACTTC.

Ten or more counts support this clonotype. The chain couples TRBV10-2 to TRBJ2-3; 7 positions match TRBD2. J gave up 6 bases and V 9 bases, and 9 bases lay outside the gene matches. CDR3 size: 13 residues. Germline values: CDR1 WSHSY, CDR2 SAAADI. The chain's CDR3 is CASLGGSLDTQYF. The DNA of the CDR3 is TGCGCCAGTCTGGGGGGGTCGTTGGATACGCAGTATTTT.

This clonotype has a handful of counts. The chain combines TRBV11-1 with TRBJ2-1; D is ambiguous. V gave up 6 bases and J gave up 4 bases, with 10 bases separating them. The CDR3 contains 13 residues. CDR1 and CDR2 (germline): SGHAT, FQDESV (reference sequence). The CDR3: CASRARWYNEQFF. The DNA for the CDR3 is TGTGCCAGCAGGGCCCGATGGTACAATGAGCAGTTCTTC.

A few counts support this clonotype. V usage is TRBV5-1 and J usage is TRBJ2-7; 8 positions match TRBD1. The J segment lost 2 bases and the V segment lost 1 base, leaving 8 bases of the junction unmatched. The germline V gene encodes CDR1 SGHRS and CDR2 YFSETQ. The CDR3 extends over 16 amino acids. CDR3 bases: TGCGCCAGCAGCTTGCAATCGACAGGGGCCCCCTACGAGCAGTACTTC. This codes for CASSLQSTGAPYEQYF.

This clonotype was observed a handful of times. In DNA, the CDR3 is TGCAGCGTGGGTAGCGGGCGGATTACAGGGCGCCAAGAGACCCAGTACTTC. Translating it yields CSVGSGRITGRQETQYF. This chain uses TRBV29-1 with TRBJ2-5; perhaps TRBD2 as D (7 bases). Germline V gene sequence: CDR1 SQVTM, CDR2 ANQGSEA. CDR3 size: 17 residues. The V end lost 6 bases, the J end lost 1 base, and 24 bases lay between the germline ends. The entire variable domain, with the rest obtained from reference TRBV29-1 and TRBJ2-5, is as follows: SAVISQKPSRDICQRGTSLTIQCQVDSQVTMMFWYRQQPGQSLTLIATANQGSEATYESGFVIDKFPISRPNLTFSTLTVSNMSPEDSSIYLCSVGSGRITGRQETQYFGPGTRLLVL.

In its sample, this clonotype was seen a few times. V and J are TRBV28 and TRBJ1-1; the D is unclear. This CDR3 comprises 15 residues. Germline V CDR1 and CDR2: MDHEN, SYDVKM. V lost 10 bases, J lost 0 bases, and 18 bases lay in between. CDR3 region: CANTLAGVMNTEAFF. The CDR3 region has the DNA TGTGCCAACACCCTGGCCGGGGTAATGAACACTGAAGCTTTCTTT.

This clonotype appeared a few times. The rearrangement uses TRBV12-3 or TRBV12-4 and TRBJ1-5; 7 bases are a match to TRBD1. After removal of 6 bases from V and 3 bases from J, the junction contained 2 bases not matched to a gene. The CDR3 has 13 amino acids. CDR3: CASRGTVNQPQHF. The CDR3 DNA reads as TGTGCCAGCAGGGGGACAGTCAATCAGCCCCAGCATTTT.

V and J are TRBV4-1 and TRBJ2-1; 9 bases are shared with TRBD1. The CDR3 consists of 13 residues. V trimming: 4 bases; J trimming: 8 bases; junction bases outside the gene matches: 3. CDR1 and CDR2 from the germline V gene are MGHRA and YSYEKL. As DNA, the CDR3 is TGCGCCAGCAGCCCGGACAGGGGAGATGAGCAGTTCTTC. The encoded protein is CASSPDRGDEQFF.

V gene TRBV7-9 combines with J gene TRBJ2-1; the match to TRBD1 covers 8 bases. CDR1 SEHNR and CDR2 FQNEAQ come from the germline V gene (reference sequence). The CDR3 runs 17 residues. V shed 5 bases and J 0 bases; nucleotides not matched to a gene: 9. This chain's CDR3 is CASSKTIDRGSYNEQFF. CDR3 in DNA: TGTGCCAGCAGCAAAACTATCGACAGGGGCTCCTACAATGAGCAGTTCTTC. The variable domain in full, with the rest retrieved from reference TRBV7-9 and TRBJ2-1, is DTGVSQNPRHKITKRGQNVTFRCDPISEHNRLYWYRQTLGQGPEFLTYFQNEAQLEKSRLLSDRFSAERPKGSFSTLEIQRTEQGDSAMYLCASSKTIDRGSYNEQFFGPGTRLTVL.

The chain couples TRBV29-1 to TRBJ2-3; 8 nucleotides match TRBD1. Losses at the gene ends were 7 bases for V and 1 base for J; bases not matched to a gene: 4. The CDR3 is 13 residues long. Looked up from germline, CDR1 is SQVTM and CDR2 is ANQGSEA. The CDR3 DNA follows: TGCAGCGGAGACAGGGGTGGCACAGATACGCAGTATTTT. Translation: CSGDRGGTDTQYF.

The chain uses TRBV12-3 or TRBV12-4 and TRBJ1-1; possible D gene TRBD1, 6 bases. This CDR3 contains 14 residues. Trimming took 4 bases from V and 3 from J, leaving 12 bases between them. The CDR3 DNA sequence: TGTGCCAGCAGTTCCCAGGGACATTACACTGAAGCTTTCTTT. As protein: CASSSQGHYTEAFF.